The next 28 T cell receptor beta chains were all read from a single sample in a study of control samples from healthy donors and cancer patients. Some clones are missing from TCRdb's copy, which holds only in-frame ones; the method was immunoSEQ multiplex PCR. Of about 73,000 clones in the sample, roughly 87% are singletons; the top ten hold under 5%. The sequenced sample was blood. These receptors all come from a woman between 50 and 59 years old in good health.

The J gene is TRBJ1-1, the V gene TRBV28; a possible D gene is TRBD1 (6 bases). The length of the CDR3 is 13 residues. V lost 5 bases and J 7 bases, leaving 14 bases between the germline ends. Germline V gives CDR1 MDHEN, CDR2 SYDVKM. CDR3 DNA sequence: TGTGCCAGCAGTCCACCTAGGACAGTTGAAGCTTTCTTT. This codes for CASSPPRTVEAFF.

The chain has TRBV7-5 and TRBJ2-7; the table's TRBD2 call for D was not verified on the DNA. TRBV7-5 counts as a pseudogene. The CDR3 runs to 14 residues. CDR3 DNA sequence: TGTGCCAGAAATTGGAGGGACGTTTCCTACGAGCAGTACTTC. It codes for CARNWRDVSYEQYF.

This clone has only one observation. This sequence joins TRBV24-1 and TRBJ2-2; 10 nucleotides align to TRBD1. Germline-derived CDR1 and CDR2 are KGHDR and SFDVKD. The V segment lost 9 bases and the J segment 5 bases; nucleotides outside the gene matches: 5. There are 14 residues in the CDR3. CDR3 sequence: CATRGGQGTGELFF. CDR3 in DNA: TGTGCCACCCGAGGGGGACAGGGGACCGGGGAGCTGTTTTTT.

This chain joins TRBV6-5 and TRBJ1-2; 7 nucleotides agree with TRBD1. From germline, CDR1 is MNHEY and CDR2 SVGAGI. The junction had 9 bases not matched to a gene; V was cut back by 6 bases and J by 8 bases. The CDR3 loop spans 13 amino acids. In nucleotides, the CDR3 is TGTGCCAGCAGGAACGACAGGGTGAGCGGCTACACCTTC. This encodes CASRNDRVSGYTF.

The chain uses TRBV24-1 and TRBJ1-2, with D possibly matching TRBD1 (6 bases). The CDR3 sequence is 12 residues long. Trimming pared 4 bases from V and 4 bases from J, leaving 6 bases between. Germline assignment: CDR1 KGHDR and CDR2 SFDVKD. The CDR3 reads CATSEGGYGYTF. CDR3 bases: TGTGCCACCAGTGAAGGGGGCTATGGCTACACCTTC.

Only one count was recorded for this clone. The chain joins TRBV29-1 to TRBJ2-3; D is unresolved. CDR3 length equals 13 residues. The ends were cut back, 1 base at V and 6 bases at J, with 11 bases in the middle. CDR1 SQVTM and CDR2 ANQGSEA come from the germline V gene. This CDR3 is CSVEGTPSDTQYF. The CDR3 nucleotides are TGCAGCGTTGAAGGGACCCCTTCCGATACGCAGTATTTT.

CDR3 sequence: CASSKAGESSYEQYF. CDR3 sequence (DNA): TGCGCCAGCAGCAAAGCAGGGGAGTCGTCCTACGAGCAGTACTTC. The rearrangement joins TRBV5-1 to TRBJ2-7, with D possibly matching TRBD1 (6 bases). Germline V gene sequence: CDR1 SGHRS, CDR2 YFSETQ. Deletions cut 4 bases from V and 1 base from J, with 15 bases between. The CDR3 loop spans 15 amino acids.

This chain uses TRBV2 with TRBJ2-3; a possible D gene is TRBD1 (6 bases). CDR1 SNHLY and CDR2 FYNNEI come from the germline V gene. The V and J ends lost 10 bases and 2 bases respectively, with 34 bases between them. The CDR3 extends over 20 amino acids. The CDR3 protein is CAISPGPGHLRLKSTDTQYF. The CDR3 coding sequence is TGTGCCATCTCACCCGGGCCGGGACATCTCCGCCTAAAGTCCACAGATACGCAGTATTTT. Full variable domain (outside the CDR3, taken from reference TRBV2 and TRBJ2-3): EPEVTQTPSHQVTQMGQEVILRCVPISNHLYFYWYRQILGQKVEFLVSFYNNEISEKSEIFDDQFSVERPDGSNFTLKIRSTKLEDSAMYFCAISPGPGHLRLKSTDTQYFGPGTRLTVL.

The CDR3 spells CASSVASGSSDTQYF. The CDR3 coding sequence is TGCGCCAGCAGTGTGGCTAGCGGGAGTTCAGATACGCAGTATTTT. The chain combines TRBV10-2 with TRBJ2-3, with 10 bases matching TRBD2. Looked up from germline, CDR1 is WSHSY and CDR2 is SAAADI. The CDR3 totals 15 residues. J gave up 4 bases and V 4 bases, and 5 bases lay outside the gene matches.

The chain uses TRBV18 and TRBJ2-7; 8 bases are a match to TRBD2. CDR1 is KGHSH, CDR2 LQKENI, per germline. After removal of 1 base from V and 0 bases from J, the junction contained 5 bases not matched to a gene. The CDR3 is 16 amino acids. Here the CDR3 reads CASSPLAGLDSYEQYF. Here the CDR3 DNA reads TGTGCCAGCTCACCACTAGCGGGACTAGACTCCTACGAGCAGTACTTC.

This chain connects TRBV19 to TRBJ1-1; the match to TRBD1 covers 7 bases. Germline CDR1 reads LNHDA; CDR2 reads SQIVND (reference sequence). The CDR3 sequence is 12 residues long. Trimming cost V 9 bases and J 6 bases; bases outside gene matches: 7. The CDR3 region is CASRQGGAEAFF. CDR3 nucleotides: TGTGCCAGCAGACAGGGAGGTGCTGAAGCTTTCTTT.

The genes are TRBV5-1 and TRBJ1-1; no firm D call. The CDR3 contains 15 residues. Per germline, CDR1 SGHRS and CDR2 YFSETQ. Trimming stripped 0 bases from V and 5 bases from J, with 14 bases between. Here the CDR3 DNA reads TGCGCCAGCAGCTTGGAGGGTGGATTTGATACTGAAGCTTTCTTT. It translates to CASSLEGGFDTEAFF.

CDR3 nucleotide sequence: TGTGCCAGCAGCTCCGTTAGCGGGAGGGCTTCCTACAATGAGCAGTTCTTC. Encoded protein: CASSSVSGRASYNEQFF. V gene TRBV7-3 combines with J gene TRBJ2-1; 11 bases are a match to TRBD2. After removal of 4 bases from V and 1 base from J, the junction contained 6 bases not matched to a gene. The CDR3 runs 17 residues. From germline, CDR1 is SGHTA and CDR2 FQGTGA. The whole variable domain, remainder taken from reference TRBV7-3 and TRBJ2-1, is GAGVSQTPSNKVTEKGKYVELRCDPISGHTALYWYRQSLGQGPEFLIYFQGTGAADDSGLPNDRFFAVRPEGSVSTLKIQRTERGDSAVYLCASSSVSGRASYNEQFFGPGTRLTVL.

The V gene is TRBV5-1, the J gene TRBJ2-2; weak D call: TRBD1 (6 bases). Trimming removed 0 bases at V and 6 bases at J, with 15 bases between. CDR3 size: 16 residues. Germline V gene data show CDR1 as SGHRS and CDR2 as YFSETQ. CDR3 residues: CASSLDEITGSGELFF. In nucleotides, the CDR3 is TGCGCCAGCAGCTTGGACGAAATTACAGGGTCCGGGGAGCTGTTTTTT.

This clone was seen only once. In DNA form, the CDR3 reads TGTGCCAGCAGCCCGGGACTAGCGGGAGAAGGGGAGCAGTACTTC. This encodes CASSPGLAGEGEQYF. This sequence joins TRBV7-9 and TRBJ2-7; 14 positions agree with TRBD2. Germline V gene data show CDR1 as SEHNR and CDR2 as FQNEAQ (reference sequence). The ends lost 5 bases at V and 7 bases at J; junction bases unmatched: 7. This CDR3 contains 15 residues.

CDR3 residues: CASSSLRDGYTF. In nucleotides, the CDR3 is TGTGCCAGCAGTTCCCTCAGGGATGGCTACACCTTC. The chain joins TRBV6-5 to TRBJ1-2, with TRBD1 as a possible D gene (5 bases). The CDR3 has 12 amino acids. Germline V gene sequence: CDR1 MNHEY, CDR2 SVGAGI. V was shortened by 4 bases and J by 6 bases, with 9 bases between the two germline ends.

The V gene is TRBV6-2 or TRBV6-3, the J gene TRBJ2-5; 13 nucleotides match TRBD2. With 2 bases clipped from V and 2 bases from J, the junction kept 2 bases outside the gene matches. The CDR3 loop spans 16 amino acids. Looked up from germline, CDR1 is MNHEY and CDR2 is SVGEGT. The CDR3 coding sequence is TGTGCCAGCAGTTACGGGGGACTAGCGGGGCAAGAGACCCAGTACTTC. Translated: CASSYGGLAGQETQYF.

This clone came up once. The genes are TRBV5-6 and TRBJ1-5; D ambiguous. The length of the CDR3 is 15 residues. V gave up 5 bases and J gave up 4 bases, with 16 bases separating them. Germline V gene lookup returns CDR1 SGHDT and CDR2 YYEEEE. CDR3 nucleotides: TGTGCCAGCAGTCCGGGCCCCCTAAGGAATCAGCCCCAGCATTTT. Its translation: CASSPGPLRNQPQHF.

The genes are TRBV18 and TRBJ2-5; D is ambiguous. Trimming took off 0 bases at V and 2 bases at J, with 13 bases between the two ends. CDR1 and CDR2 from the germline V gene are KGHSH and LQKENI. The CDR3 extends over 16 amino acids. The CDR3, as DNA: TGTGCCAGCTCACCACCGGTGTCCGGCCCGCAAGAGACCCAGTACTTC. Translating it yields CASSPPVSGPQETQYF.

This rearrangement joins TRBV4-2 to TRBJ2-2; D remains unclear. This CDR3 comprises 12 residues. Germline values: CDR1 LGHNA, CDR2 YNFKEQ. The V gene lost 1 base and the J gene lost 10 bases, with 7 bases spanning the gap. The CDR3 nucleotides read TGTGCCAGCAGCCAAGGAGGTGAGGAGCTGTTTTTT. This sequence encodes CASSQGGEELFF.

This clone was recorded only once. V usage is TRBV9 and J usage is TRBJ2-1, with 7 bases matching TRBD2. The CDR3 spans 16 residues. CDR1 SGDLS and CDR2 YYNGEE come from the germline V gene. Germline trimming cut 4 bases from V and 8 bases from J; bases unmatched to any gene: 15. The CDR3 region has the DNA TGTGCCAGCAGCCTCAGTTTAGCGGGCAAGACGGATGAGCAGTTCTTC. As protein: CASSLSLAGKTDEQFF.

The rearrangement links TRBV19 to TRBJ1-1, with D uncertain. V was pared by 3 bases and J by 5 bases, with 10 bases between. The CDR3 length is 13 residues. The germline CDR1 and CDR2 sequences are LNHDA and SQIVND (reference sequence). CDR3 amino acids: CASSMDGGTEAFF. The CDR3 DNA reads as TGTGCCAGTAGTATGGATGGAGGAACTGAAGCTTTCTTT.

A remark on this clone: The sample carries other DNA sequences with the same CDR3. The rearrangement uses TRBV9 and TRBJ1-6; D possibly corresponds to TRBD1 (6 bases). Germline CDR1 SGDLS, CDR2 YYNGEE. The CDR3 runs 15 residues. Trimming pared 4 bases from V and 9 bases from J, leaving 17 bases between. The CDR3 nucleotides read TGTGCCAGCAGCTCAAGGGGGGAACCCACTTCACCCCTCCACTTT. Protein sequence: CASSSRGEPTSPLHF.

CDR3 residues: CASSLGHPNTEAFF. The CDR3 DNA reads as TGTGCCAGCAGCTTAGGGCACCCGAACACTGAAGCTTTCTTT. The genes are TRBV7-8 and TRBJ1-1; D unclear. There are 14 residues in the CDR3. V shed 1 base and J shed 1 base, with 7 bases lying between them. Germline values: CDR1 SGHVS, CDR2 FQNEAQ.

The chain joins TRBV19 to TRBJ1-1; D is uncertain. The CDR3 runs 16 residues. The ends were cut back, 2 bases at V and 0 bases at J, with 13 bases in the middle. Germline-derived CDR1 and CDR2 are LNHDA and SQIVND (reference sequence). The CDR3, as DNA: TGTGCCAGTAGTATAAGCGACCAAACCATGAACACTGAAGCTTTCTTT. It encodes CASSISDQTMNTEAFF. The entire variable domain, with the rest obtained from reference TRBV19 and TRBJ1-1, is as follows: DGGITQSPKYLFRKEGQNVTLSCEQNLNHDAMYWYRQDPGQGLRLIYYSQIVNDFQKGDIAEGYSVSREKKESFPLTVTSAQKNPTAFYLCASSISDQTMNTEAFFGQGTRLTVV.

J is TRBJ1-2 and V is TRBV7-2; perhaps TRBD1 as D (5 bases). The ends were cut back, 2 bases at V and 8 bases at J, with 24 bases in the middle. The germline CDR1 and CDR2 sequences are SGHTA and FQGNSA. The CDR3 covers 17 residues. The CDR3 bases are TGTGCCAGCAGCTTATTTTCCCCAGGGAGTAAGGTGGAAGGCTACACCTTC. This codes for CASSLFSPGSKVEGYTF.

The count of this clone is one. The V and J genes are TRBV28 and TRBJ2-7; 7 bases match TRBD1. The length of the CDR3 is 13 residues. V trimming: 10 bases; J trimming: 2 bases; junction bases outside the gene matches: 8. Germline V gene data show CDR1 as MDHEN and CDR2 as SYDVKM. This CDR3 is CAIIRGGTYEQYF. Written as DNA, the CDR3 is TGTGCCATAATAAGAGGGGGCACCTACGAGCAGTACTTC. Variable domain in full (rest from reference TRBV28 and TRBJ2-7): DVKVTQSSRYLVKRTGEKVFLECVQDMDHENMFWYRQDPGLGLRLIYFSYDVKMKEKGDIPEGYSVSREKKERFSLILESASTNQTSMYLCAIIRGGTYEQYFGPGTRLTVT.

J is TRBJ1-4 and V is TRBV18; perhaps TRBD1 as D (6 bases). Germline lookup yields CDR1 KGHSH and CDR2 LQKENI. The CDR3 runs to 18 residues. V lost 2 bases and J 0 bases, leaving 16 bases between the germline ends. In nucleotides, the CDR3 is TGTGCCAGCTCACCAAGGGCAGGGGCCTTTGCAACTAATGAAAAACTGTTTTTT. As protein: CASSPRAGAFATNEKLFF.